Given below is one T cell receptor beta chain in context. The antigen is unknown. Using immunoSEQ multiplex PCR, the repertoire was profiled, and TCRdb retains in-frame clones only, with some absent. Among some 90,000 clones listed, under 95% were seen once. The sample originates from a study of graft-versus-host responses after intestinal transplantation. Notes on the study in general: Peak levels of circulating GvH clones tracked with early post-transplant HvG declines.

The CDR3 extends over 14 amino acids. V lost 4 bases to trimming and J lost 2 bases, with 15 bases between them. Germline CDR1 GTSNPN, CDR2 SVGIG (reference sequence). This chain uses TRBV30 with TRBJ2-7, with D perhaps TRBD1 (6 bases). This TCR derives from a human donor who received an intestinal transplant. Sequences were derived from unstimulated CD8+ T cells sorted from spleen or lymph node cells, sampled before intestinal transplant. CDR3 sequence: CAWISDSGAYEQYF. The CDR3 DNA follows: TGTGCCTGGATCTCGGACAGCGGAGCCTACGAGCAGTACTTC.